This passage covers 16 T cell receptor beta chains from one sample sequenced in a study of cytomegalovirus exposure and HLA in healthy donors. Primers included in the PCR were 60 Vbeta and 13 Jbeta primers. Only in-frame clones appear in the TCRdb table, and some are missing; sequencing was by immunoSEQ multiplex PCR. The sample holds 80,000 to 100,000 clones, roughly 74% seen once. The sequencing input was PBMCs. Receptor source: a young woman in good health and CMV-seropositive.

The chain recombines TRBV28 with TRBJ1-5, with 7 bases that match TRBD1. V lost 7 bases, J lost 6 bases, and 12 bases stayed unmatched. CDR1 is MDHEN, CDR2 SYDVKM, per germline. This CDR3 spans 15 amino acids. This chain's CDR3 is CASTPQGFQFQPQHF. CDR3 DNA: TGTGCCAGCACCCCACAGGGGTTTCAATTTCAGCCCCAGCATTTT.

The chain links TRBV7-9 to TRBJ1-5; 8 bases fit TRBD1. Germline CDR1 SEHNR, CDR2 FQNEAQ (reference sequence). The CDR3 covers 15 residues. V shed 6 bases and J 1 base; nucleotides not matched to a gene: 5. CDR3 DNA sequence: TGTGCCAGCAGAAAGACAGGGGAAAGCAATCAGCCCCAGCATTTT. Protein product: CASRKTGESNQPQHF.

The J gene is TRBJ2-7, the V gene TRBV28; 8 bases match TRBD1. The germline CDR1 and CDR2 sequences are MDHEN and SYDVKM. V shed 5 bases, J shed 3 bases, and the junction held 9 bases outside the gene matches. This CDR3 has 15 residues. CDR3 nucleotide sequence: TGTGCCAGCAGTACTCAGGGGGCGGTACTCTACGAGCAGTACTTC. This sequence encodes CASSTQGAVLYEQYF.

The rearrangement uses TRBV29-1 and TRBJ2-7; tentative D call: TRBD1 (6 bases). Germline CDR1 and CDR2: SQVTM and ANQGSEA. This CDR3 contains 12 residues. V dropped 8 bases and J dropped 2 bases, with 13 bases sitting between them. This CDR3 reads CSSGHSAYEQYF. CDR3 sequence (DNA): TGCAGCTCGGGACACTCCGCCTACGAGCAGTACTTC.

The count of this clone is one. V gene TRBV4-2 combines with J gene TRBJ2-2; unclear D gene. This CDR3 contains 17 residues. V lost 3 bases and J 4 bases, leaving 18 bases between the germline ends. The V gene's germline CDR1 is LGHNA and CDR2 YNFKEQ. This CDR3 reads CASSQWPLRSATGELFF. The CDR3 DNA reads TGTGCCAGCAGCCAGTGGCCTTTGAGAAGCGCCACCGGGGAGCTGTTTTTT.

The chain couples TRBV5-4 to TRBJ2-2; 7 positions match TRBD1. CDR3 length: 15 residues. After removal of 0 bases from V and 9 bases from J, the junction contained 8 bases not matched to a gene. From germline, CDR1 is SGHNT and CDR2 YYREEE (reference sequence). The CDR3: CASSLGSTGIRELFF. The CDR3 DNA follows: TGTGCCAGCAGCTTGGGGTCGACAGGGATCAGGGAGCTGTTTTTT.

To note about this clone: Other DNA variants within this sample encode the same CDR3. The chain has TRBV5-4 and TRBJ1-2, with 12 nucleotides matching TRBD1. CDR3 length: 15 amino acids. With V trimmed by 5 bases and J by 7 bases, 9 bases remained unmatched. Germline CDR1 is SGHNT and CDR2 is YYREEE (reference sequence). In DNA form, the CDR3 reads TGTGCCAGCAGTACGACCGGGACAGGGGGCTCTGGCTACACCTTC. Residues: CASSTTGTGGSGYTF.

The rearrangement joins TRBV7-8 to TRBJ2-5; possibly TRBD1 for D (6 bases). Looked up from germline, CDR1 is SGHVS and CDR2 is FQNEAQ. The CDR3 extends over 16 amino acids. Trimming took off 0 bases at V and 0 bases at J, with 11 bases between the two ends. CDR3 protein: CASSLAGGWDQETQYF. The CDR3 coding sequence is TGTGCCAGCAGCTTAGCAGGGGGATGGGACCAAGAGACCCAGTACTTC. The variable domain in full, completed from reference TRBV7-8 and TRBJ2-5, reads GAGVSQSPRYKVAKRGQDVALRCDPISGHVSLFWYQQALGQGPEFLTYFQNEAQLDKSGLPSDRFFAERPEGSVSTLKIQRTQQEDSAVYLCASSLAGGWDQETQYFGPGTRLLVL.

This clone has a handful of counts. J is TRBJ2-4 and V is TRBV27; TRBD2 is a possible D gene (5 bases). V was clipped by 5 bases and J by 5 bases, with 22 bases between them. The germline gives CDR1 MNHEY, CDR2 SMNVEV (reference sequence). This CDR3 comprises 17 residues. CDR3 loop: CASSPRAPSYFENIQYF. CDR3 nucleotides: TGTGCCAGCAGTCCGAGGGCCCCATCTTATTTCGAAAACATTCAGTACTTC.

This clone counts as medium-sized. The V gene is TRBV15, the J gene TRBJ2-5, with TRBD2 identical over 7 bases. Trimming cost V 9 bases and J 1 base; bases outside gene matches: 2. The length of the CDR3 is 12 residues. Germline V gene data show CDR1 as LNHNV and CDR2 as YYDKDF (reference sequence). The DNA of the CDR3 is TGTGCCACGGGGGGGAGCCAAGAGACCCAGTACTTC. Residues: CATGGSQETQYF.

The chain carries TRBV6-6 and TRBJ1-4; possible D gene TRBD1, 6 bases. In germline, CDR1 is MNHNY, CDR2 SVGAGI (reference sequence). The CDR3 covers 14 residues. Between the trimmed V and J ends, which lost 5 bases and 5 bases, there was a span of 12 bases. CDR3 residues: CASSNGQLNEKLFF. The CDR3 region has the DNA TGTGCCAGCAGTAACGGACAGTTAAATGAAAAACTGTTTTTT.

This clone was counted only a few times. This sequence joins TRBV5-1 and TRBJ2-1; the match to TRBD2 covers 15 bases. Unmatched junction bases numbered 8, after V lost 4 bases and J lost 12 bases. This CDR3 contains 15 residues. Germline V gene data show CDR1 as SGHRS and CDR2 as YFSETQ. The CDR3 bases are TGCGCCAGCAGCGCCGATCCGGGACTAGCGGGGGGGCAGTTCTTC. It specifies CASSADPGLAGGQFF.

This chain links TRBV2 with TRBJ2-7; 8 positions match TRBD1. Looked up from germline, CDR1 is SNHLY and CDR2 is FYNNEI. V was clipped by 3 bases and J by 3 bases; unmatched bases: 1. The CDR3 length is 13 residues. The CDR3 spells CASSEGQVYEQYF. The CDR3 DNA reads as TGTGCCAGCAGTGAGGGACAGGTCTACGAGCAGTACTTC.

This rearrangement joins TRBV5-1 to TRBJ1-2, with D maybe TRBD1 (5 bases). The length of the CDR3 is 15 residues. Between the trimmed V and J ends, which lost 0 bases and 7 bases, there was a span of 16 bases. CDR1 is SGHRS, CDR2 YFSETQ, per germline. The CDR3 coding sequence is TGCGCCAGCAGCTTGGGCGGGGCGCGGGGCTCTGGCTACACCTTC. It specifies CASSLGGARGSGYTF.

V gene TRBV19 combines with J gene TRBJ1-6; a possible D gene is TRBD1 (5 bases). Germline CDR1 reads LNHDA; CDR2 reads SQIVND (reference sequence). CDR3 length: 14 amino acids. Trimming stripped 4 bases from V and 3 bases from J, with 7 bases between. The CDR3, as DNA: TGTGCCAGTAGTACTCAGGGCTATAATTCACCCCTCCACTTT. Amino acids: CASSTQGYNSPLHF.

This clone was counted a few times. The chain uses TRBV29-1 and TRBJ2-3; 8 positions match TRBD2. Trimming removed 6 bases from V and 8 bases from J; junction bases left unmatched: 7. This CDR3 has 12 amino acids. From germline, CDR1 is SQVTM and CDR2 ANQGSEA. CDR3 region: CSVFGLALTQYF. The DNA of the CDR3 is TGCAGCGTATTCGGACTAGCCCTTACGCAGTATTTT.